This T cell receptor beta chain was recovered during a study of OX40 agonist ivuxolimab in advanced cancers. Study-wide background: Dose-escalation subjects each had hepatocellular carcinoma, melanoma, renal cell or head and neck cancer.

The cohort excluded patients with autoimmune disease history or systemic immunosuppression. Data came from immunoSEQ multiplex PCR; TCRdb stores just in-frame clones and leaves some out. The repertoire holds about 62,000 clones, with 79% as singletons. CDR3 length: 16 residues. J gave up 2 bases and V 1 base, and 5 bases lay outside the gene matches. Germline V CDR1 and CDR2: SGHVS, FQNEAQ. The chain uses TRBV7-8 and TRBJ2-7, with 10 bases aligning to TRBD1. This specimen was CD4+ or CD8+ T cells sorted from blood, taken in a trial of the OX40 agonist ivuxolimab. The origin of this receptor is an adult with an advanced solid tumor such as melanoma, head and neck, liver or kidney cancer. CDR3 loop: CASSLVAGQGTYEQYF. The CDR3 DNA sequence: TGTGCCAGCAGCTTAGTTGCGGGACAGGGGACCTACGAGCAGTACTTC.